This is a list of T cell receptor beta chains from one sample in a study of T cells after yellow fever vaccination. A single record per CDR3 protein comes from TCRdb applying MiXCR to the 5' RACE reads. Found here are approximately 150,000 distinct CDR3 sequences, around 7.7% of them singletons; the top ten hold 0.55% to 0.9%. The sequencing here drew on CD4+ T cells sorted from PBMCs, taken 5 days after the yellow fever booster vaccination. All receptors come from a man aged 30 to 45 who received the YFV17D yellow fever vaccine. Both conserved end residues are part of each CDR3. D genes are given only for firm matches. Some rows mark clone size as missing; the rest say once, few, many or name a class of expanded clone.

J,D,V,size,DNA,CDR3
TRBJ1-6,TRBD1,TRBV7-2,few,TGTGCCAGCAGCCGGAGAGGGGGCGCCGATTCACCCCTCCACTTT,CASSRRGGADSPLHF
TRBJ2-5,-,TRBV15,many,TGTGCCACCAGCAGGCCACAAGAGACCCAGTACTTC,CATSRPQETQYF
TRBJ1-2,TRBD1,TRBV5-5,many,TGTGCCAGCAGCAGAGACAGGGGAGGTGGCTACACCTTC,CASSRDRGGGYTF
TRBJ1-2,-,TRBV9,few,TGTGCCAGCAGCGAGAGGGGTGGCGGCTACACCTTC,CASSERGGGYTF
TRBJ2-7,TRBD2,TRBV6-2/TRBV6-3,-,TGTGCCAGCAGTCGGGACTCCGGGAGGACCTACGAGCAGTACTTC,CASSRDSGRTYEQYF
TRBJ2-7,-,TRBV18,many,TGTGCCAGCTCACCACCCACCTCCTACGAGCAGTACTTC,CASSPPTSYEQYF
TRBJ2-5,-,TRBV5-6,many,TGTGCCAGCAGCTTGGGGGCTTATCGCGAACAAGAGACCCAGTACTTC,CASSLGAYREQETQYF
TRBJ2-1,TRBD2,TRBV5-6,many,TGTGCCAGCGGACGGACTAGCATTTACAATGAGCAGTTCTTC,CASGRTSIYNEQFF
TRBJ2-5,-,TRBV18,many,TGTGCCAGCTCACCACAGCTCACCCAAGAGACCCAGTACTTC,CASSPQLTQETQYF
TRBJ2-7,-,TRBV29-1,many,TGCAGCGTTTCCACTGCATACGAGCAGTACTTC,CSVSTAYEQYF
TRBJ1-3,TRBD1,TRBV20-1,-,TGCAGTGATAGAGACCGAGCCGGGACAGTTTCTGGAAACACCATATATTTT,CSDRDRAGTVSGNTIYF
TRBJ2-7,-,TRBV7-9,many,TGTGCCAGCAGCTTAGTGAGCGGGCCTTACGAGCAGTACTTC,CASSLVSGPYEQYF
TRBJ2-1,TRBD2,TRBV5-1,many,TGCGCCAGCAGCCCGGTTGGGGGGGACAATGAGCAGTTCTTC,CASSPVGGDNEQFF
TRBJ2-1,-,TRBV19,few,TGTGCCAGTAGTCCCCGACTCCTCCTGGACCATGAGCAGTTCTTC,CASSPRLLLDHEQFF
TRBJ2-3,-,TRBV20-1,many,TGCAGTGCCCCGGAGGCATACACAGATACGCAGTATTTT,CSAPEAYTDTQYF
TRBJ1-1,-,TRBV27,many,TGTGCCAGCAGTTTATGGGGGACCACTGAAGCTTTCTTT,CASSLWGTTEAFF
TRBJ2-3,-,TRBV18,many,TGTGCCAGCTCACCGCGAATACAAAACACAGATACGCAGTATTTT,CASSPRIQNTDTQYF
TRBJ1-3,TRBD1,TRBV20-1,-,TGCTGTGCTGGAACAGGGGGCGCGTTTTATGGAAACACCATATATTTT,CCAGTGGAFYGNTIYF
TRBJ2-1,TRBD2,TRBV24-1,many,TGTGCCACCAGTGATCTGAGTACTAGCGGAACCTACAATGAGCAGTTCTTC,CATSDLSTSGTYNEQFF
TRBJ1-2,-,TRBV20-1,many,TGCAGTGCTAGAACGTTGACAGGCCTTTATGGCTACACCTTC,CSARTLTGLYGYTF
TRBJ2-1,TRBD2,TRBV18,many,TGTGCCAGCTCACCACCGCTAGCGGGTATCAACAATGAGCAGTTCTTC,CASSPPLAGINNEQFF
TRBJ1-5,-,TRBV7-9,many,TGTGCCAGCAGCCCTTCCGGGGCTGTAAATCAGCCCCAGCATTTT,CASSPSGAVNQPQHF
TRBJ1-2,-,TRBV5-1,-,TGCGCCAGCAGCAGCGACAGTAACTATGGCTACACCTTC,CASSSDSNYGYTF
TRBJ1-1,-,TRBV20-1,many,TGCAGTGCTAGGAGGGGGGAGACTGAAGCTTTCTTT,CSARRGETEAFF
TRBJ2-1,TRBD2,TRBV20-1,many,TGCAGTGCTACGACGACTAGCGGGAGCCCGCCTGGTGAGCAGTTCTTC,CSATTTSGSPPGEQFF
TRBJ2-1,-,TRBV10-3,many,TGTGCCATCAGTGAGTCTAATCTGCCCTACAATGAGCAGTTCTTC,CAISESNLPYNEQFF
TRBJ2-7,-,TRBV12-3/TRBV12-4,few,TGTGCCAGCAGCCTGGGAGACGCACGCCCCATTGAGTACTTC,CASSLGDARPIEYF
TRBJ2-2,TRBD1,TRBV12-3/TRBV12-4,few,TGTGCCAGCAGTCGCGGGACAGGGTCGGCCGGGGAGCTGTTTTTT,CASSRGTGSAGELFF
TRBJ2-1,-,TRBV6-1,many,TGTGCCAGCAGTAAAACCGGGACAAATTACAATGAGCAGTTCTTC,CASSKTGTNYNEQFF
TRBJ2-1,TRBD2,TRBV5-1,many,TGCGCCAGCAGCTTCATAGCGGGACGAAACAATGAGCAGTTCTTC,CASSFIAGRNNEQFF
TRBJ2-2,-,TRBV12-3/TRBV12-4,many,TGTGCCACCAGTAGGGTTGTCCGGGAGCTGTTTTTT,CATSRVVRELFF
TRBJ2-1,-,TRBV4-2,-,TGTGCCAGCAGCCAAGATCTGGACGATGAGCAGTTCTTC,CASSQDLDDEQFF
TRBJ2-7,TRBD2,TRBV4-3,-,TGCGCCAGCAGCCACGTAGCGGGAGTCTCCTACGAGCAGTACTTC,CASSHVAGVSYEQYF
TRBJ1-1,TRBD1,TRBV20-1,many,TGCAGTGCTACCATACAGGGGGCTAACAGTGAAGCTTTCTTT,CSATIQGANSEAFF
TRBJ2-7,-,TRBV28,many,TGTGCCAGCAGTTTAATCCTTAGGCAGACCAACGAGCAGTACTTC,CASSLILRQTNEQYF
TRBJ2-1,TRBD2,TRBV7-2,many,TGTGCCAGCAGCTTACGCGGACTAGGTTACAATGAGCAGTTCTTC,CASSLRGLGYNEQFF
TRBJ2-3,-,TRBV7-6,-,TGTGCCAGCAGCTTCAGGGACTCTGAGCCCGATACGCAGTATTTT,CASSFRDSEPDTQYF
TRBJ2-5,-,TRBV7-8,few,TGTGCCAGCAGCTTAGGGGCTAGCCGGAGTAGCGGAGGCGGCGGGACCCAGTACTTC,CASSLGASRSSGGGGTQYF
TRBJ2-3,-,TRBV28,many,TGTGCCAGTCGGAGGGGCGGCACAGATACGCAGTATTTT,CASRRGGTDTQYF
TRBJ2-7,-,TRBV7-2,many,TGTGCCAGCAGCTTAGGAGGGTCCCTCTACGAGCAGTACTTC,CASSLGGSLYEQYF
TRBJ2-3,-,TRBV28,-,TGTGCCAGCAGTCCACATCGCACAGATACGCAGTATTTT,CASSPHRTDTQYF
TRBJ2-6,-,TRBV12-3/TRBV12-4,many,TGTGCCAGCAGTGATACAGGGCTCTCTGGGGCCAACGTCCTGACTTTC,CASSDTGLSGANVLTF
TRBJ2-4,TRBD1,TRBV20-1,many,TGCAGTGCTGACAGGGCCTTAGCCAAAAACATTCAGTACTTC,CSADRALAKNIQYF
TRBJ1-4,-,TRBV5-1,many,TGCGCCAGCAGCTTGTCCAGGTTAGATGAAAAACTGTTTTTT,CASSLSRLDEKLFF
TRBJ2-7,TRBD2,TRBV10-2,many,TGCGCCAGCAGTTTTTACAGGGGACTAGCGGGAGCCTTCAGGTTC,CASSFYRGLAGAFRF
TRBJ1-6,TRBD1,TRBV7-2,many,TGTGCCAGCAGCTTAGCGGGACAGGGGCACGGGTTCCCTAATTCACCCCTCCACTTT,CASSLAGQGHGFPNSPLHF
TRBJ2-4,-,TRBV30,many,TGTGCCTGTCACAGGTCGAACATTCAGTACTTC,CACHRSNIQYF
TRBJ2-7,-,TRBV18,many,TGTGCCAGCTCATCGGACTCTCTCTCCTACGAGCAGTACTTC,CASSSDSLSYEQYF
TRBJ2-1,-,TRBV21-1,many,TGTGCCAGCAGCAAAGCCGCGGGCGTTAGGACGTACAATGAGCAGTTCTTC,CASSKAAGVRTYNEQFF
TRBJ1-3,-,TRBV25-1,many,TGTGCCAGCACGGGATACTCTGGAAACACCATATATTTT,CASTGYSGNTIYF
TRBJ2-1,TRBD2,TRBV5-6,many,TGTGCCAGCACCGGGGGAGGGCCAAGCAATGAGCAGTTCTTC,CASTGGGPSNEQFF
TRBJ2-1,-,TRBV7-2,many,TGTGCCAGCAGACAAGGACTCGCCCCAGGGAATGAGCAGTTCTTC,CASRQGLAPGNEQFF
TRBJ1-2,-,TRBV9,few,TGTGCCAGCAGCGTAGAGCGGGGGAAGGGGCGTTTTGGCTACACCTTC,CASSVERGKGRFGYTF
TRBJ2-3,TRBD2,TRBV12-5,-,TGTGCTAGTGGTTTGGTACTAGCGGGGACTAGCACAGATACGCAGTATTTT,CASGLVLAGTSTDTQYF
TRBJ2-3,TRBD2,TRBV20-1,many,TGCAGTGCAGGCCCTAGCGGGAGGGCAGATACGCAGTATTTT,CSAGPSGRADTQYF